The 9 T cell receptor beta chains given below trace back to one sample, sequenced in a study of shared clonotypes between healthy human individuals. CD45RO-negative, CCR7-positively selected cells formed the naive CD8 fraction, excluding terminally differentiated effector memory CD45RA+ cells. Clones were sequenced by immunoSEQ multiplex PCR, and TCRdb holds only the in-frame ones, with some missing. The sample yields approximately 2,200,000 clones, around 93% seen once. Sequences were obtained from naive CD8+ T cells from PBMCs. Receptors were obtained from a man aged 18 to 35 in good health. Some clones in this sample may be carry-over from other donors' samples.

This clone was seen only a few times. Other DNA sequences in the sample encode the same CDR3. The V call is TRBV9, the J call TRBJ1-1, with TRBD1 identical over 10 bases. J was trimmed by 3 bases and V by 5 bases; bases with no gene match: 7. The CDR3 length is 15 residues. Germline assignment: CDR1 SGDLS and CDR2 YYNGEE. The CDR3 here is CASSPTGGADTEAFF. CDR3 nucleotide sequence: TGTGCCAGCAGTCCGACAGGGGGCGCGGACACTGAAGCTTTCTTT.

This clone was observed a single time. J is TRBJ1-2 and V is TRBV29-1, with D perhaps matching TRBD1 (6 bases). The ends were cut back, 3 bases at V and 2 bases at J, with 16 bases in the middle. Germline V CDR1 and CDR2: SQVTM, ANQGSEA. The CDR3 is 15 amino acids. This chain's CDR3 is CSVEEHQTGNYGYTF. CDR3 coding DNA: TGCAGCGTTGAGGAACACCAGACAGGAAACTATGGCTACACCTTC.

V gene TRBV6-5 combines with J gene TRBJ1-5; 7 nucleotides match TRBD1. The germline CDR1 and CDR2 sequences are MNHEY and SVGAGI. The CDR3 has 14 residues. With 5 bases clipped from V and 3 bases from J, the junction kept 4 bases outside the gene matches. The CDR3 nucleotides are TGTGCCAGCAGTGAACAGGGGTACAATCAGCCCCAGCATTTT. It specifies CASSEQGYNQPQHF.

This chain joins TRBV5-4 and TRBJ2-5, with no clear D. The CDR3 contains 11 residues. Trimming shortened V by 4 bases and J by 4 bases, and 5 bases separated the two germline ends. Germline V gives CDR1 SGHNT, CDR2 YYREEE (reference sequence). The CDR3 nucleotides are TGTGCCAGCAGCACCACAGAGACCCAGTACTTC. Translating gives CASSTTETQYF.

This clone was found once. The chain couples TRBV27 to TRBJ2-3; D is undetermined. Trimming stripped 1 base from V and 2 bases from J, with 13 bases between. The CDR3 length is 16 residues. Germline V gene sequence: CDR1 MNHEY, CDR2 SMNVEV (reference sequence). In nucleotides, the CDR3 is TGTGCCAGCAGTTTATTTACTCCCACAAACACAGATACGCAGTATTTT. This gives the protein CASSLFTPTNTDTQYF.

This chain connects TRBV6-5 to TRBJ2-3; perhaps TRBD2 as D (6 bases). In germline, CDR1 is MNHEY, CDR2 SVGAGI. V lost 5 bases, J lost 8 bases, and 14 bases lay in between. The length of the CDR3 is 13 residues. CDR3 in amino acids: CASSGGTLGTQYF. As DNA, the CDR3 is TGTGCCAGCAGTGGAGGGACCCTCGGTACGCAGTATTTT.

V is TRBV19 and J is TRBJ1-5; no clear D. V was cut by 5 bases and J by 6 bases, with 11 bases left in between. CDR3 size: 13 residues. CDR1 is LNHDA, CDR2 SQIVND, per germline (reference sequence). The CDR3 loop reads CASSLRSGQPQHF. In DNA, the CDR3 is TGTGCCAGTAGTCTAAGATCGGGTCAGCCCCAGCATTTT.

The chain is built from TRBV27 and TRBJ2-7; D unclear. Germline CDR1 MNHEY, CDR2 SMNVEV (reference sequence). The CDR3 is 14 amino acids. The germline V and J ends were trimmed by 3 bases and 2 bases, with 11 bases remaining between them. The CDR3 sequence is CASSFSSDPYEQYF. The CDR3 DNA is TGTGCCAGCAGTTTTTCGTCAGACCCCTACGAGCAGTACTTC.

This chain uses TRBV10-3 with TRBJ2-7; D may be TRBD2 (5 bases). Trimming removed 0 bases from V and 6 bases from J, with 15 bases in between. The CDR3 extends over 15 amino acids. Germline CDR1 is ENHRY and CDR2 is SYGVKD. CDR3 in amino acids: CAISESVALGGEQYF. CDR3 nucleotides: TGTGCCATCAGTGAGTCGGTAGCTCTAGGAGGCGAGCAGTACTTC.